The 7 T cell receptor beta chains in this list originate from one sample, sequenced in a study of cytomegalovirus exposure and HLA in healthy donors. The PCR had 60 Vbeta and 13 Jbeta primers. Here immunoSEQ multiplex PCR was the method, and the copy in TCRdb shows in-frame clones only, minus some. The sample lists roughly 100,000 clones; under 80% were seen once. The source material was PBMCs. These receptor sequences come from a man in his forties or fifties in good health and CMV-seronegative.

The rearrangement links TRBV28 to TRBJ1-2, with D hard to call. The V and J ends lost 4 bases and 4 bases respectively, with 4 bases between them. The germline gives CDR1 MDHEN, CDR2 SYDVKM. This CDR3 has 11 amino acids. The CDR3 here is CASSYIYGYTF. Written as DNA, the CDR3 is TGTGCCAGCAGTTATATCTATGGCTACACCTTC.

The J gene is TRBJ2-1, the V gene TRBV10-2; 8 positions agree with TRBD2. CDR3 length: 16 residues. V lost 6 bases, J lost 9 bases, and 16 bases stayed unmatched. The germline V gene encodes CDR1 WSHSY and CDR2 SAAADI. CDR3 sequence reads: CASSGAVSGAWGEQFF. CDR3 DNA: TGCGCCAGCAGCGGGGCCGTTAGCGGGGCCTGGGGTGAGCAGTTCTTC.

V and J are TRBV7-2 and TRBJ1-5, with D perhaps TRBD1 (5 bases). CDR1 is SGHTA, CDR2 FQGNSA, per germline. The CDR3 totals 12 residues. V was cut by 8 bases and J by 9 bases, with 14 bases left in between. CDR3 nucleotides: TGTGCCAGCCAGGGTCCGGGTGGGCCCCAGCATTTT. Its translation: CASQGPGGPQHF. Together with reference TRBV7-2 and TRBJ1-5, the CDR3 gives the full variable domain: GAGVSQSPSNKVTEKGKDVELRCDPISGHTALYWYRQSLGQGLEFLIYFQGNSAPDKSGLPSDRFSAERTGGSVSTLTIQRTQQEDSAVYLCASQGPGGPQHFGDGTRLSIL.

The chain employs TRBV4-3 and TRBJ2-1; 11 bases agree with TRBD2. Losses at the gene ends were 1 base for V and 9 bases for J; bases not matched to a gene: 5. The CDR3 contains 15 residues. Germline CDR1 LGHNA, CDR2 YSLEER. This CDR3 reads CASSQGLAGSGEQFF. For the CDR3, the DNA is TGCGCCAGCAGCCAAGGACTAGCGGGGTCCGGTGAGCAGTTCTTC.

The chain is built from TRBV5-8 and TRBJ1-6; no reliable D call. With 2 bases removed from V and 5 bases from J, the gap between germline ends came to 11 bases. CDR3 length: 15 residues. The germline V gene encodes CDR1 SGHTS and CDR2 YDEGEE. CDR3 protein: CASSFYASHNSPLHF. The CDR3 DNA sequence: TGTGCCAGCAGCTTTTACGCCAGTCATAATTCACCCCTCCACTTT.

This chain connects TRBV7-2 to TRBJ1-1, with unresolved D. Germline assignment: CDR1 SGHTA and CDR2 FQGNSA. V was cut by 5 bases and J by 1 base, with 14 bases left in between. This CDR3 contains 15 residues. The CDR3 spells CASSRFPLGNTEAFF. Written as DNA, the CDR3 is TGTGCCAGCAGCCGCTTCCCACTCGGGAACACTGAAGCTTTCTTT.

Only a few counts were recorded for this clone. For the CDR3, the DNA is TGTGCCAGCAGAGCGGACAGGGGGCATCAGCCCCAGCATTTT. It yields the protein CASRADRGHQPQHF. V and J are TRBV2 and TRBJ1-5, with 11 bases matching TRBD1. The CDR3 has 14 residues. The J segment lost 5 bases and the V segment lost 6 bases, leaving 3 bases of the junction unmatched. CDR1 and CDR2 from the germline V gene are SNHLY and FYNNEI.